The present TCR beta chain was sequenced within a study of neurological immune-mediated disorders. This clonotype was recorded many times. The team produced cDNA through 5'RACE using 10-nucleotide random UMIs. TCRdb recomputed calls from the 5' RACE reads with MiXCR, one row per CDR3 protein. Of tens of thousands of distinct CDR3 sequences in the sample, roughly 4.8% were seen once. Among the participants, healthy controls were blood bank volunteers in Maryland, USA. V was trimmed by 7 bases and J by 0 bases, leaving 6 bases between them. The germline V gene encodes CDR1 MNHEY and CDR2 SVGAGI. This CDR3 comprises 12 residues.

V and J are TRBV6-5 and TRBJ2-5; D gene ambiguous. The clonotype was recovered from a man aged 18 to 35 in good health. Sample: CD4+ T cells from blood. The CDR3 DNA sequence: TGTGCCAGCAACCGGGACCAAGAGACCCAGTACTTC. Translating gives CASNRDQETQYF.